Following are 17 T cell receptor beta chains from one sample sequenced in a study of blood T cell repertoires in COVID-19. This table comes from immunoSEQ multiplex PCR, and its TCRdb copy is limited to in-frame clones, with some not included. The table records roughly 330,000 clones, around 92% of them present only once. The material sequenced was peripheral blood. The receptors were sampled from a man in his late teens or twenties who had recovered from COVID-19.

The genes are TRBV13 and TRBJ2-7; TRBD1 agrees at 10 bases. The germline gives CDR1 PRHDT, CDR2 FYEKMQ (reference sequence). CDR3 length equals 14 residues. J lost 3 bases, V lost 5 bases, and 4 bases had no gene match. The CDR3 sequence is CASSVWDRGYEQYF. CDR3 sequence (DNA): TGTGCCAGCAGCGTATGGGACAGGGGCTACGAGCAGTACTTC.

The chain has TRBV11-1 and TRBJ1-2; D unclear. The CDR3 sequence is 13 residues long. V lost 5 bases and J 6 bases, leaving 13 bases between the germline ends. The germline V gene encodes CDR1 SGHAT and CDR2 FQDESV (reference sequence). The CDR3 coding sequence is TGTGCCAGCAGCCCGAGCGAGACGCATGGCTACACCTTC. It translates to CASSPSETHGYTF.

This chain links TRBV7-9 with TRBJ1-2; TRBD1 is a possible D gene (5 bases). The CDR3 is made up of 19 amino acids. Germline V lookup: CDR1 SEHNR, CDR2 FQNEAQ (reference sequence). V lost 2 bases and J lost 7, with 29 bases in between. CDR3 sequence: CASSLMWVRDAGQGFGYTF. CDR3 bases: TGTGCCAGCAGCTTAATGTGGGTGCGGGACGCGGGGCAAGGATTTGGCTACACCTTC.

The J gene is TRBJ2-7, the V gene TRBV19; the D gene is possibly TRBD2 (7 bases). The CDR3 is 17 amino acids. V was shortened by 7 bases and J by 2 bases, with 24 bases between the two germline ends. Germline V gene data show CDR1 as LNHDA and CDR2 as SQIVND (reference sequence). CDR3 in DNA: TGTGCCAGTAACCCAGGGGCGGGAGACACAACCCCCTACGAGCAGTACTTC. Its translation is CASNPGAGDTTPYEQYF.

This chain uses TRBV7-2 with TRBJ1-4; possible D gene TRBD1, 5 bases. V lost 6 bases and J 0 bases, leaving 11 bases between the germline ends. The CDR3 has 15 amino acids. CDR1 and CDR2 (germline): SGHTA, FQGNSA. As DNA, the CDR3 is TGTGCCAGCAGACAAGGGGATTCAACTAATGAAAAACTGTTTTTT. This sequence encodes CASRQGDSTNEKLFF.

The chain joins TRBV4-3 to TRBJ2-5; 7 bases align to TRBD1. V shed 3 bases, J shed 2 bases, and the junction held 9 bases outside the gene matches. Germline V gene lookup returns CDR1 LGHNA and CDR2 YSLEER. This CDR3 has 16 residues. The CDR3: CASSQGTLTGQETQYF. Written as DNA, the CDR3 is TGCGCCAGCAGCCAGGGAACCCTGACAGGGCAAGAGACCCAGTACTTC.

This clone was detected once. Here the CDR3 reads CASRQRGGLPQETQYF. The DNA of the CDR3 is TGTGCCAGCAGACAAAGGGGCGGATTGCCCCAAGAGACCCAGTACTTC. The rearrangement uses TRBV3-1 (or the pseudogene TRBV3-2) and TRBJ2-5, with D possibly TRBD1 on 5 matching bases. V lost 6 bases to trimming and J lost 1 base, with 18 bases between them. The CDR3 contains 16 residues. Germline CDR1 reads LGHDT; CDR2 reads YNNKEL (reference sequence).

This chain uses TRBV27 with TRBJ2-5; no clear D. This CDR3 contains 13 residues. CDR1 and CDR2 (germline): MNHEY, SMNVEV (reference sequence). Trimming stripped 1 base from V and 5 bases from J, with 8 bases between. CDR3 sequence: CASSLFRWETQYF. The CDR3 DNA reads TGTGCCAGCAGTTTATTCCGGTGGGAGACCCAGTACTTC.

The chain couples TRBV7-2 to TRBJ2-1, with no clear D. Germline loops: CDR1 SGHTA, CDR2 FQGNSA. The ends were cut back, 0 bases at V and 1 base at J, with 4 bases in the middle. This CDR3 contains 14 residues. The CDR3 DNA sequence: TGTGCCAGCAGCTTAGCGACTTCCTACAATGAGCAGTTCTTC. This codes for CASSLATSYNEQFF.

This chain joins TRBV7-2 and TRBJ2-5, with a possible D match to TRBD1 (6 bases). There are 15 residues in the CDR3. The germline CDR1 and CDR2 sequences are SGHTA and FQGNSA. The germline V and J ends were trimmed by 1 base and 1 base, with 10 bases remaining between them. The CDR3 coding sequence is TGTGCCAGCAGCTTAGAAAGGACAGCCCAAGAGACCCAGTACTTC. Its translation is CASSLERTAQETQYF.

This clone was counted a single time. V usage is TRBV9 and J usage is TRBJ1-3; 7 nucleotides match TRBD1. Per germline, CDR1 SGDLS and CDR2 YYNGEE. V lost 4 bases to trimming and J lost 0 bases; unmatched junction nucleotides: 4. CDR3 length equals 15 residues. The DNA of the CDR3 is TGTGCCAGCAGCAGTCGGGACAGCTCTGGAAACACCATATATTTT. The encoded protein is CASSSRDSSGNTIYF.

The table lists this clone with a few counts. Other nucleotide sequences in the sample specify the same CDR3. The rearrangement joins TRBV12-3 or TRBV12-4 to TRBJ2-1; D may be TRBD2 (6 bases). The V gene lost 4 bases and the J gene lost 6 bases, with 7 bases spanning the gap. The CDR3 has 12 amino acids. CDR3 protein: CASSSGGNEQFF. The CDR3 region has the DNA TGTGCCAGCAGTTCCGGGGGCAATGAGCAGTTCTTC.

V is TRBV27 and J is TRBJ2-5, with 7 bases that match TRBD2. Germline V CDR1 and CDR2: MNHEY, SMNVEV (reference sequence). This CDR3 comprises 15 residues. Trimming took 6 bases from V and 2 from J; bases not matched to a gene: 9. CDR3 protein: CASSPSGGLQETQYF. The CDR3 nucleotides read TGTGCCAGCAGCCCATCTGGGGGACTACAAGAGACCCAGTACTTC.

V gene TRBV7-2 combines with J gene TRBJ1-1; D is possibly TRBD1 (5 bases). The CDR3 runs to 13 residues. Germline-derived CDR1 and CDR2 are SGHTA and FQGNSA. Trimming took off 0 bases at V and 7 bases at J, with 9 bases between the two ends. CDR3 nucleotide sequence: TGTGCCAGCAGCTTAGCGGCAGGGATTGAAGCTTTCTTT. Amino acid sequence: CASSLAAGIEAFF.

V is TRBV7-8 and J is TRBJ2-7, with D unclear. Germline V gives CDR1 SGHVS, CDR2 FQNEAQ. Trimming removed 7 bases from V and 2 bases from J, with 18 bases in between. The CDR3 has 15 residues. The CDR3 protein is CASTPRRLPTYEQYF. CDR3 coding DNA: TGTGCCAGCACCCCCCGGCGACTTCCTACCTACGAGCAGTACTTC. Filled out from reference TRBV7-8 and TRBJ2-7, the complete variable domain reads GAGVSQSPRYKVAKRGQDVALRCDPISGHVSLFWYQQALGQGPEFLTYFQNEAQLDKSGLPSDRFFAERPEGSVSTLKIQRTQQEDSAVYLCASTPRRLPTYEQYFGPGTRLTVT.

The chain combines TRBV7-9 with TRBJ1-6; 9 nucleotides agree with TRBD1. Germline V gives CDR1 SEHNR, CDR2 FQNEAQ (reference sequence). The CDR3 extends over 16 amino acids. Trimming took 5 bases from V and 6 from J; bases not matched to a gene: 8. The CDR3 coding sequence is TGTGCCAGCAGCCTCGGGACAGGGAATATTAATTCACCCCTCCACTTT. This sequence encodes CASSLGTGNINSPLHF.

V and J are TRBV7-9 and TRBJ2-1; the match to TRBD1 covers 10 bases. The trim removed 4 bases at V and 9 bases at J, leaving 6 bases unmatched. Germline loops: CDR1 SEHNR, CDR2 FQNEAQ (reference sequence). The CDR3 extends over 14 amino acids. CDR3 sequence (DNA): TGTGCCAGCAGCTCCCCGGGACAGGGGTTTGAGCAGTTCTTC. Protein: CASSSPGQGFEQFF.